This T cell receptor beta chain appears in the sequencing data of a study of blood T cell repertoires in COVID-19. Across the whole study: Samples taken during acute and convalescent COVID-19 were collected in the United States, Italy and Spain. T cells, B-cell-depleted T cells, or PBMCs provided the cDNA or gDNA that served as material.

CDR1 is MNHEY, CDR2 SVGAGI, per germline. The CDR3 totals 13 residues. The J segment lost 0 bases and the V segment lost 6 bases, leaving 1 base of the junction unmatched. In the authors' methods: Cell counts per sample came from amplifying reference gene primers. The repertoire was sequenced with immunoSEQ multiplex PCR; TCRdb's copy has only in-frame clones and lacks some. From that table come the V and J calls and clone size; the DNA was used to work out D and trimming. The table records 200,000 to 250,000 clones, approximately 85% of them present only once. The V gene is TRBV6-5, the J gene TRBJ1-1; 7 nucleotides align to TRBD1. The sample comprised peripheral blood. This receptor was taken from a middle-aged man with acute or convalescent COVID-19. CDR3 amino acids: CASRGTVNTEAFF. DNA of the CDR3: TGTGCCAGCAGGGGGACAGTGAACACTGAAGCTTTCTTT.